Detailed here is one TCR beta chain. Antigen: not known. The sequenced template was cDNA made from the entire isolated RNA. Sequencing was performed with immunoSEQ multiplex PCR; in TCRdb, only in-frame clones are kept and a portion is missing. This table holds over 200,000 clones, under 13% found once. This sample is part of a study of beta chain features in type 1 diabetes. Trimming removed 2 bases from V and 5 bases from J, with 5 bases in between. The CDR3 sequence is 12 residues long. CDR1 and CDR2 (germline): MNHEY, SVGAGI. Overall study results and limits: There was a possibility that cDNA sequencing over-represented cells with high TCR expression. Insertions at VDJ junctions were less frequent in type 1 diabetes patients. These patients also deleted more nucleotides at the same junctions. In all four CD4+ subsets, TCRB CDR3 length was significantly, moderately reduced in type 1 diabetes. PCR might pick shorter templates more often, in the same way for patients and controls.

The sample consisted of naive CD4+ T cells from blood. The sequence came from a man aged 30-40 years with type 1 diabetes. The rearrangement joins TRBV6-5 to TRBJ2-3; D not certain. In DNA, the CDR3 is TGTGCCAGCAGTTACAGGAGAGATACGCAGTATTTT. Amino acids: CASSYRRDTQYF.